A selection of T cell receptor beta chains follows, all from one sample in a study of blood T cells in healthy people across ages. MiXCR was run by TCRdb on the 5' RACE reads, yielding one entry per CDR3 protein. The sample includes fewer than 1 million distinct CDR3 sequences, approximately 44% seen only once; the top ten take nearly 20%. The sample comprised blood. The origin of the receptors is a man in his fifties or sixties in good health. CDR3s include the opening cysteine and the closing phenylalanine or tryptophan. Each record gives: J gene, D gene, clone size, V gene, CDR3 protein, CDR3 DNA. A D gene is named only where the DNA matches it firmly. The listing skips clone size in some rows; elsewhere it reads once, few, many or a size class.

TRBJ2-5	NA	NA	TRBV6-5	CANSSSGQTKTQYF	NA
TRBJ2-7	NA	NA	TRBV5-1	CASSDPLEASYEQYF	TGCGCCAGCAGCGACCCTCTGGAGGCCTCCTACGAGCAGTACTTC
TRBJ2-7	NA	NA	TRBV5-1	CASSPLGSSSYEQYF	TGCGCCAGCAGTCCCCTCGGGTCCAGCTCCTACGAGCAGTACTTC
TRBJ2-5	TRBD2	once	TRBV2	CASSARTSGDETQYF	TGTGCCAGCAGTGCCAGGACTAGCGGGGATGAGACCCAGTACTTC
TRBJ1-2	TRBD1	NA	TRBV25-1	CASSESGTGGRSPYGYTF	TGTGCCAGCAGTGAATCGGGAACAGGGGGCCGGTCCCCGTATGGCTACACCTTC
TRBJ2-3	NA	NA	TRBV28	CASSFRKGTSSSTDTQYF	TGTGCCAGCAGTTTCCGCAAAGGGACGTCGTCTAGCACAGATACGCAGTATTTT
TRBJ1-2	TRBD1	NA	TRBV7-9	CASSRWDRDGYTF	TGTGCCAGCAGCCGTTGGGACAGGGACGGCTACACCTTC
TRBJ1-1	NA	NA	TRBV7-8	CASSLGFGVGTEAFF	TGTGCCAGCAGCTTAGGTTTCGGGGTTGGCACTGAAGCTTTCTTT
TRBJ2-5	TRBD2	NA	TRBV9	CASSVGAGGRETQYF	TGTGCCAGCAGCGTAGGAGCGGGGGGGCGCGAGACCCAGTACTTC
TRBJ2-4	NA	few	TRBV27	CASSSRGPLAKNIQYF	TGTGCCAGCAGTTCGCGGGGGCCCCTAGCCAAAAACATTCAGTACTTC
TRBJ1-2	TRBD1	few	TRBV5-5	CASSFAGTGVNYGYTF	TGTGCCAGCAGCTTCGCCGGGACAGGGGTTAACTATGGCTACACCTTC
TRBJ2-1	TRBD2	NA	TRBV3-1	CASSQDRASGKQFF	TGTGCCAGCAGCCAAGATCGGGCTAGCGGTAAGCAGTTCTTC
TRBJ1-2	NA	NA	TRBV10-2	CASSDRDHGYTF	TGCGCCAGCAGTGACCGGGACCATGGCTACACCTTC
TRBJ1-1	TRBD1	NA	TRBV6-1	CASRGQGAMNTEAFF	TGTGCCAGCAGAGGTCAGGGGGCCATGAACACTGAAGCTTTCTTT
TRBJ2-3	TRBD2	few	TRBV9	CASSVSSGGLDTQYF	TGTGCCAGCAGCGTCTCTAGCGGGGGCTTAGATACGCAGTATTTT
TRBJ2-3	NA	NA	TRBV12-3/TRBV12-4	CASSLGQKFTDTQYF	TGTGCCAGCAGTTTGGGTCAGAAATTCACAGATACGCAGTATTTT
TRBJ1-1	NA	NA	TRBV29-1	CSVVSLTEAFF	TGCAGCGTGGTTTCCCTTACTGAAGCTTTCTTT
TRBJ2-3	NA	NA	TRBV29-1	CSVEVPSGGPDTQYF	TGCAGCGTTGAAGTCCCCAGTGGCGGGCCAGATACGCAGTATTTT
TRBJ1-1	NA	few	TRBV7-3	CASSLAGHAEAFF	TGTGCCAGCAGCTTGGCTGGTCACGCTGAAGCTTTCTTT
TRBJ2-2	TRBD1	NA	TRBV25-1	CASNGNWGQKNTGELFF	TGTGCCAGCAATGGTAATTGGGGACAGAAAAACACCGGGGAGCTGTTTTTT
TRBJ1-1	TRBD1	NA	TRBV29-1	CSVPGGTEAFF	TGCAGCGTACCAGGGGGTACTGAAGCTTTCTTT
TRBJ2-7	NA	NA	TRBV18	CASSLSDLSSYEQYF	TGTGCCAGCTCACTCTCTGACTTAAGCTCCTACGAGCAGTACTTC
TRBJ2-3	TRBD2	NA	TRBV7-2	CASSLSGLAGGLSTDTQYF	TGTGCCAGCAGCCTGAGTGGGCTAGCGGGGGGGCTCAGCACAGATACGCAGTATTTT
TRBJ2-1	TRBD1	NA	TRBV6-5	CASSYGGTGGNEQFF	TGTGCCAGCAGTTACGGCGGGACAGGGGGCAATGAGCAGTTCTTC
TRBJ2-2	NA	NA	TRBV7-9	CASSPPTVGTGELFF	TGTGCCAGCAGCCCGCCGACAGTGGGCACCGGGGAGCTGTTTTTT
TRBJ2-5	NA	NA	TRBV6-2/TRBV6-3	CASSYTRSRGETQYF	TGTGCCAGCAGTTACACCCGATCCCGGGGGGAGACCCAGTACTTC
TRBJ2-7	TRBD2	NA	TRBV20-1	CSARDRASGGYNEQYF	TGCAGTGCTAGAGATCGGGCTAGCGGGGGATACAATGAGCAGTACTTC
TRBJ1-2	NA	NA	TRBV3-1	CASRNSRQAINYGYTF	TGTGCCAGCAGAAACTCGAGACAGGCAATCAACTATGGCTACACCTTC
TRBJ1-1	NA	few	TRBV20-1	CSARDRILNTEAFF	TGCAGTGCTAGAGACCGGATCTTGAACACTGAAGCTTTCTTT